This T cell receptor (beta chain) comes out of a study of human T cells and chemical hapten exposure. Whole-study context: Sensitization was performed using 2% DPC on a roughly 2 cm by roughly 2 cm upper inner arm skin site.

The germline CDR1 and CDR2 sequences are KGHSH and LQKENI. Trimming pared 4 bases from V and 6 bases from J, leaving 18 bases between. The CDR3 is made up of 15 amino acids. Indicated time point: patch test 1, 2 weeks after DPC sensitization. The treatment: therapeutic diphenylcyclopropenone sensitization with weekly scalp DPC. Unfractionated whole blood was the source of the extracted total RNA. This clonotype was seen ten or more times. Original analysis: Samples had a median of about 96,000 TCRs, ranging roughly 23,224 to 750,000. Each CDR3 protein gets one entry after TCRdb re-called the RACE reads with MiXCR. TCRdb's processing, not the authors', yielded these V and J calls. The table lists about 360,000 distinct CDR3 sequences, more than 4.5% of them singletons.

The sequence derives from a woman in her forties or fifties with alopecia areata. Some clones in this sample may be carry-over from other donors' samples. V usage is TRBV18 and J usage is TRBJ1-1; D call uncertain. The specimen comprised whole blood, sampled in connection with sensitization to the hapten diphenylcyclopropenone (DPC). This chain's CDR3 is CASSRRLGDGSEAFF. CDR3 coding DNA: TGTGCCAGCTCACGTAGGTTGGGTGACGGCTCTGAAGCTTTCTTT.